Listed below are T cell receptor beta chains from one sample, sequenced in a study of shared clonotypes between healthy human individuals. Clones were sequenced by immunoSEQ multiplex PCR, and TCRdb holds only the in-frame ones, with some missing. The sample contains 2 million to 2.5 million clones, about nine tenths of which appear only once. The sample was naive CD4+ T cells from PBMCs. All receptors come from a young man in good health. Some clones in this sample may be carry-over from other donors' samples. Both conserved end residues are part of each CDR3. The D gene is left open where the match is weak. The size field is filled for only some rows; it gives once, few, many or a size class.

D gene,J gene,V gene,clone size,CDR3 DNA,CDR3 protein
TRBD1,TRBJ1-4,TRBV5-1,-,TGCGCCAGCAGCTTAGCCGGGACAGGGGGTGAAAAACTGTTTTTT,CASSLAGTGGEKLFF
TRBD2,TRBJ2-7,TRBV5-1,-,TGCGCCAGCAGCCAAGGGAGGGCCGGATCCTACGAGCAGTACTTC,CASSQGRAGSYEQYF
-,TRBJ1-1,TRBV5-4,-,TGTGCCAGCAGCTTGCGGGGGGATGGTACTGAAGCTTTCTTT,CASSLRGDGTEAFF
-,TRBJ2-3,TRBV11-2,-,TGTGCCAGCAGCTTGGGGCGGAGGTCAGATACGCAGTATTTT,CASSLGRRSDTQYF
-,TRBJ1-6,TRBV4-1,-,TGCGCCACCCAACTGGGTGAGGGTGGGAATTCACCCCTCCACTTT,CATQLGEGGNSPLHF
TRBD1,TRBJ2-6,TRBV27,-,TGTGCCAGCAGTCCGCGGACAGGGGGTCGAGCTGGGGCCAACGTCCTGACTTTC,CASSPRTGGRAGANVLTF
-,TRBJ2-7,TRBV5-1,-,TGCGCCAGCAGACAGGGTAGCTCCTACGAGCAGTACTTC,CASRQGSSYEQYF
-,TRBJ2-2,TRBV7-9,once,TGTGCCAGCAGCTCCCTCGGTTATTACACCGGGGAGCTGTTTTTT,CASSSLGYYTGELFF
-,TRBJ1-5,TRBV30,-,TGTGCCTGGAGTGAACAGGAAGGACAGCCCCAGCATTTT,CAWSEQEGQPQHF
-,TRBJ2-3,TRBV28,once,TGTGCCAGCAGCCGGGACTCCGCGGCAGATACGCAGTATTTT,CASSRDSAADTQYF
-,TRBJ1-4,TRBV5-4,-,TGTGCCAGCAGCTTGGGCGGGGTAACTAATGAAAAACTGTTTTTT,CASSLGGVTNEKLFF
-,TRBJ2-7,TRBV7-8,-,TGTGCCAGCAGCCCAAGGGAAGGGGAATACGAGCAGTACTTC,CASSPREGEYEQYF
TRBD1,TRBJ1-2,TRBV27,few,TGTGCCAGCGGCCGAACAGGGGAGAGGGGCTACACCTTC,CASGRTGERGYTF
TRBD1,TRBJ1-5,TRBV28,-,TGTGCCAGCAGTTTCCGCGACAGGGCTAGCAATCAGCCCCAGCATTTT,CASSFRDRASNQPQHF
-,TRBJ2-1,TRBV4-3,-,TGCGCCAGCAGCCAATCTACCGGGTATGAGCAGTTCTTC,CASSQSTGYEQFF
-,TRBJ2-1,TRBV19,-,TGTGCTTCCAGTAGTCTCAGGAGAACCTACAATGAGCAGTTCTTC,CASSSLRRTYNEQFF
-,TRBJ1-1,TRBV9,-,TGTGCCAGCAGCGTGAGAGGGAACACTGAAGCTTTCTTT,CASSVRGNTEAFF
TRBD2,TRBJ2-3,TRBV4-2,-,TGTGCCAGCAGCCATAGTCGGACTAGCGGGAGGTCTGAAGATACGCAGTATTTT,CASSHSRTSGRSEDTQYF
TRBD2,TRBJ2-7,TRBV28,-,TGTGCCAGCAGTCTGGGAGGGAGGTCCTACGAGCAGTACTTC,CASSLGGRSYEQYF
-,TRBJ2-5,TRBV5-6,-,TGTGCCAGCAGCTTGCACCCAACCGCGGAAGAGACCCAGTACTTC,CASSLHPTAEETQYF